These T cell receptor beta chains were read from a single sample in a study of early T cells in non-severe SARS-CoV-2 infection. TCRdb redid the calling of the 5' RACE reads with MiXCR, one entry per CDR3 protein. The repertoire includes 55,000 to 65,000 distinct CDR3 sequences, under 12% of them detected once, and 6.5% sits in the top ten. Sequencing used whole blood. The receptor set was obtained from an adult who was a healthcare worker with PCR-confirmed SARS-CoV-2 infection or an uninfected control (not recorded which). Both conserved end residues are part of each CDR3. The D gene is left open where the match is weak. Expanded clones are given a class, and other clones once, few, many or no size at all.

j_call v_call clone_size d_call cdr3_nt cdr3_aa
TRBJ2-1 TRBV7-2 few . TGTGCCAGCAGCTCTAGCGTCCCCAGCAGCTCCTACAATGAGCAGTTCTTC CASSSSVPSSSYNEQFF
TRBJ1-1 TRBV6-1 few . TGTGCCAGCAGTGAAGCCAGGACAGCAATTGAAGCTTTCTTT CASSEARTAIEAFF
TRBJ2-3 TRBV7-8 medium-sized TRBD1 TGTGCCAGCAGCCTCCCGCGGGGACAGGGGGGAAATACGCAGTATTTT CASSLPRGQGGNTQYF
TRBJ2-7 TRBV6-1 few . TGTGCCAGCAGTGAAAATGTGTTATCGGGCCTTGACGAGCAGTACTTC CASSENVLSGLDEQYF
TRBJ1-2 TRBV11-2 few . TGTGCCAGCACCAGCGACAGCTATGGCTACACCTTC CASTSDSYGYTF
TRBJ1-1 TRBV6-5 few . TGTGCCAGCAGACAGGGTTGGGATATCTTTGAAGCTTTCTTT CASRQGWDIFEAFF
TRBJ2-5 TRBV7-9 few . TGTGCCAGCAGCTTAGATAGGAAGACCCAGTACTTC CASSLDRKTQYF
TRBJ2-7 TRBV6-1 many . TGTGCCAGCAGTGAGGACGCGGCAGGAAAATCCTACGAGCAGTACTTC CASSEDAAGKSYEQYF
TRBJ2-5 TRBV20-1 . . TGCAGTGCAGGCGAATCGAGCTACCAAGAGACCCAGTACTTC CSAGESSYQETQYF
TRBJ1-4 TRBV19 . TRBD1 TGTGCCAGTAGTACTAACAGGGGGCGAAATGAAAAACTGTTTTTT CASSTNRGRNEKLFF
TRBJ2-1 TRBV2 many . TGTGCCAGCAATAGGGCTGCCCTCTACAATGAGCAGTTCTTC CASNRAALYNEQFF
TRBJ1-2 TRBV6-5 many . TGTGCCAGCAGAACTACCGGGGAAAAAGGCTATGGCTACACCTTC CASRTTGEKGYGYTF
TRBJ1-2 TRBV2 many . TGTGCCAGCCTCGGGACGCCAGAGGTGACTATATATGGCTACACCTTC CASLGTPEVTIYGYTF
TRBJ2-7 TRBV11-2 many TRBD1 TGTGCCAGCAGCCCACCCGGGACAGGGTCTGGCGAGCAGTACTTC CASSPPGTGSGEQYF
TRBJ2-5 TRBV6-1 few TRBD2 TGTGCCAGCAGGAATAGCGGGAGAGGAGAGACCCAGTACTTC CASRNSGRGETQYF
TRBJ1-5 TRBV19 many . TGTGCCAGTAGTAGTCCAGGCAGAAATCAGCCCCAGCATTTT CASSSPGRNQPQHF
TRBJ2-7 TRBV11-2 . . TGTGCCAGCAGCTTATGGGAACAGGGGACTGGCGAGCAGTACTTC CASSLWEQGTGEQYF
TRBJ2-1 TRBV5-4 many TRBD2 TGTGCCAGCAGCTCGACTAGCGTAAATGAGCAGTTCTTC CASSSTSVNEQFF
TRBJ1-1 TRBV29-1 many . TGCAGCATCACCCTCGCAGGGCAGTTT CSITLAGQF
TRBJ2-7 TRBV7-2 many TRBD1 TGTGCCAGCAGCCCGGACAGGGCGATCTACGAGCAGTACTTC CASSPDRAIYEQYF
TRBJ1-5 TRBV7-8 many TRBD1 TGTGCCAGCAGCTTAGCGGGAATAGGGGGCTTGCATCAGCCCCAGCATTTT CASSLAGIGGLHQPQHF
TRBJ2-5 TRBV3-1 many . TGTGCCAGCAGCCAAATTAACCAAAGGGAGACCCAGTACTTC CASSQINQRETQYF
TRBJ1-2 TRBV2 . TRBD1 TGTGCCAGCAACTCAGACAGGGTCAGTGGCTACACCTTC CASNSDRVSGYTF
TRBJ2-3 TRBV29-1 few . TGCAGCGTTGACAGGGTCGCAGATACGCAGTATTTT CSVDRVADTQYF
TRBJ2-3 TRBV6-2/TRBV6-3 few . TGTGCCAGCAGCGACGGGGGGCTAATTCGGTATTTT CASSDGGLIRYF
TRBJ2-5 TRBV6-5 . . TGTGCCAGCAGTTACTGGGCAGACCGTTCTCAAGAGACCCAGTACTTC CASSYWADRSQETQYF
TRBJ1-4 TRBV12-3/TRBV12-4 few . TGTGCCACTGCAACAGGGCGTACAACTAATGAAAAACTGTTTTTT CATATGRTTNEKLFF
TRBJ2-3 TRBV20-1 many TRBD2 TGCAGTGCTAGAAATCGGCCTGGTGGCGGGAGCATCCCAGATACGCAGTATTTT CSARNRPGGGSIPDTQYF
TRBJ2-7 TRBV5-1 many TRBD2 TGCGCCAGCAGTTGGACTAGCGAAGTCGAGCAGTACTTC CASSWTSEVEQYF
TRBJ1-1 TRBV7-2 few . TGTGCCAGCAGCTTAATTAAGGGGGTTGGGAACACTGAAGCTTTCTTT CASSLIKGVGNTEAFF
TRBJ2-1 TRBV11-2 many TRBD1 TGTGCCAGCAGCCTCCCGGGACAGGCATACAATGAGCAGTTCTTC CASSLPGQAYNEQFF
TRBJ2-3 TRBV4-3 . . TGCGCCAGCAGCCAAGTCGGGACACCTGATACGCAGTATTTT CASSQVGTPDTQYF
TRBJ1-6 TRBV10-3 . TRBD1 TGTGCCATCAGTGAGGGGACAGGGGGTGAACCCCTCCACTTT CAISEGTGGEPLHF
TRBJ2-2 TRBV10-3 many . TGTGCCATCAGTGGGCAGAAAGATACCGGGGAGCTGTTTTTT CAISGQKDTGELFF
TRBJ1-2 TRBV27 . . TGTGCCAGCAGTTTCTTCGACAGGTACCTGGGCTACACCTTC CASSFFDRYLGYTF
TRBJ1-6 TRBV18 many TRBD1 TGTGCCAGCTCACCCGTTCGGGACAGGGATTCACCCCTCCACTTT CASSPVRDRDSPLHF
TRBJ2-7 TRBV10-1 few . TGCGCCAGCAGTGTGGGCTCCTACGAGCAGTACTTC CASSVGSYEQYF
TRBJ2-2 TRBV15 few TRBD1 TGTGCCACCAGCAGAGCCCCCGGGACAGGGATCGGGGAGCTGTTTTTT CATSRAPGTGIGELFF
TRBJ2-7 TRBV4-3 . TRBD2 TGCGCCAGCAGCCCCTATTCACGCGGGAGCTCCTACGAGCAGTACTTC CASSPYSRGSSYEQYF
TRBJ2-3 TRBV2 . . TGTGCCAGCAGTCGAAATGGGGATACGCAGTATTTT CASSRNGDTQYF
TRBJ2-3 TRBV29-1 few TRBD2 TGCAGCGTCGGACTAGTTACGCAGTATTTT CSVGLVTQYF
TRBJ1-5 TRBV7-8 many TRBD1 TGTGCCAGCAGCACTAATTCAGGGGGCATAAGTGAGCCCCAGCATTTT CASSTNSGGISEPQHF
TRBJ1-3 TRBV12-5 many . TGTGCTAGTGGTTTTGGCTCTGGAAACACCATATATTTT CASGFGSGNTIYF
TRBJ1-1 TRBV15 . . TGTGCCACCAGCGGGAGTTTCACTGAAGCTTTCTTT CATSGSFTEAFF
TRBJ2-1 TRBV13 . . TGTGCCAGCAGCTTATCCCCCCAAATGCCCTTACAGTTCTTC CASSLSPQMPLQFF
TRBJ2-7 TRBV7-6 many . TGTGCCAGCAGCCCCGGGAGCGACTCGTCTTACGAGCAGTACTTC CASSPGSDSSYEQYF
TRBJ2-3 TRBV28 many . TGTGCCAGCAGTTCTTATTCAGATACGCAGTATTTT CASSSYSDTQYF
TRBJ2-2 TRBV5-1 many . TGCGCCAGCAGCTTTATAACTACCCAAGCCGGGGAGCTGTTTTTT CASSFITTQAGELFF
TRBJ2-3 TRBV13 medium-sized TRBD1 TGTGCCAGCAGCTCCGATACAGGGGGCAAAACAGATACGCAGTATTTT CASSSDTGGKTDTQYF
TRBJ1-4 TRBV20-1 . . TGCAGTGGGCTGCAGGTTAATGAAAAACTGTTTTTT CSGLQVNEKLFF
TRBJ1-1 TRBV4-3 few TRBD1 TGCGCCAGCAGCCAAGATCGGGACAGCTTGAACACTGAAGCTTTCTTT CASSQDRDSLNTEAFF
TRBJ2-7 TRBV28 . . TGTGCCAGCAGTTTGCCCAGGTACGAGCAGTACTTC CASSLPRYEQYF
TRBJ2-7 TRBV7-9 . TRBD2 TGTGCCAGCAGCTTAACTATGACTAGCGGGATCGAGCAGTACTTC CASSLTMTSGIEQYF